These 19 T cell receptor beta chains originate from one sample sequenced in a study of OX40 agonist ivuxolimab in advanced cancers. Produced via immunoSEQ multiplex PCR; TCRdb's table is partial and in-frame only. Altogether 36,000 or so clones are present, about 80% being singletons, with the ten largest covering around a fifth. The sample consisted of CD4+ or CD8+ T cells sorted from blood, taken in a trial of the OX40 agonist ivuxolimab. All receptors derive from an adult with an advanced solid tumor such as melanoma, head and neck, liver or kidney cancer.

This chain joins TRBV4-1 and TRBJ2-5; D gene unclear. This CDR3 is built from 16 residues. Trimming took 0 bases from V and 0 from J, leaving 11 bases between them. Germline-derived CDR1 and CDR2 are MGHRA and YSYEKL. The CDR3 DNA is TGCGCCAGCAGCCAAGATCAATTCCCATACCAAGAGACCCAGTACTTC. Protein product: CASSQDQFPYQETQYF.

The CDR3 loop reads CASSLGDRPGSDTQYF. DNA of the CDR3: TGTGCCAGCAGCTTAGGGGACAGGCCAGGGTCTGATACGCAGTATTTT. This chain joins TRBV13 and TRBJ2-3; 7 nucleotides match TRBD1. J gave up 6 bases and V 0 bases, and 9 bases lay outside the gene matches. The CDR3 is made up of 16 amino acids. Germline V lookup: CDR1 PRHDT, CDR2 FYEKMQ (reference sequence).

The chain employs TRBV7-9 and TRBJ2-1; TRBD2 matches 7 bases. The trim removed 1 base at V and 5 bases at J, leaving 2 bases unmatched. CDR3 length equals 14 residues. CDR1 and CDR2 (germline): SEHNR, FQNEAQ (reference sequence). The CDR3 nucleotides are TGTGCCAGCAGCTTAGTGGCGGGGGACAATGAGCAGTTCTTC. As protein: CASSLVAGDNEQFF.

A remark on this clone: A far larger clone is one base from this, pointing to a likely read error. The chain uses TRBV5-6 and TRBJ2-1, with a weak D call TRBD2 (6 bases). The ends were cut back, 0 bases at V and 3 bases at J, with 16 bases in the middle. This CDR3 spans 17 amino acids. CDR1 and CDR2 (germline): SGHDT, YYEEEE. CDR3 protein: CASSLAGEKDFYNEQFF. In DNA form, the CDR3 reads TGTGCCAGCAGCTTGGCGGGAGAGAAGGATTTCTACAATGAGCAGTTCTTC.

The V call is TRBV15, the J call TRBJ1-4; the match to TRBD1 covers 9 bases. Unmatched junction bases numbered 7, after V lost 3 bases and J lost 8 bases. Germline V gene lookup returns CDR1 LNHNV and CDR2 YYDKDF (reference sequence). This CDR3 contains 15 residues. CDR3 nucleotides: TGTGCCACCAGCAGGACCCGGGACAGGGTCGAAAAACTGTTTTTT. It codes for CATSRTRDRVEKLFF. Looking up the rest from reference TRBV15 and TRBJ1-4 gives the full variable domain: DAMVIQNPRYQVTQFGKPVTLSCSQTLNHNVMYWYQQKSSQAPKLLFHYYDKDFNNEADTPDNFQSRRPNTSFCFLDIRSPGLGDTAMYLCATSRTRDRVEKLFFGSGTQLSVL.

The chain carries TRBV4-1 and TRBJ2-1; 8 bases are shared with TRBD1. The ends lost 2 bases at V and 5 bases at J; junction bases unmatched: 8. The CDR3 extends over 16 amino acids. Germline lookup yields CDR1 MGHRA and CDR2 YSYEKL. CDR3 DNA: TGCGCCAGCAGCCAACATAGGACAGGGCTTAACAATGAGCAGTTCTTC. It specifies CASSQHRTGLNNEQFF.

The gene calls are TRBV30 and TRBJ1-1; 8 positions match TRBD1. The CDR3 totals 12 residues. The trim removed 1 base at V and 11 bases at J, leaving 6 bases unmatched. Germline-derived CDR1 and CDR2 are GTSNPN and SVGIG (reference sequence). The CDR3 region is CAWSAGGMWAFF. Here the CDR3 DNA reads TGTGCCTGGAGTGCAGGGGGCATGTGGGCTTTCTTT.

V usage is TRBV7-5 and J usage is TRBJ2-7; the DNA was not compared with TRBD2, the D call given in the table. TRBV7-5 is tagged as a pseudogene. The CDR3 contains 13 residues. CDR3 region: CACRGPTQVEQYF. As DNA, the CDR3 is TGTGCCTGCCGAGGGCCAACCCAGGTCGAGCAGTACTTC.

This clone has a single count. The rearrangement joins TRBV5-4 to TRBJ2-1, with no clear D. V shed 3 bases and J shed 8 bases, with 6 bases lying between them. The V gene's germline CDR1 is SGHNT and CDR2 YYREEE (reference sequence). This CDR3 has 11 residues. CDR3 nucleotide sequence: TGTGCCAGCAGCTCAATATATGAGCAGTTCTTC. It codes for CASSSIYEQFF.

This clone occurred once. The genes are TRBV7-6 and TRBJ2-1, with TRBD2 identical over 8 bases. The CDR3 runs 15 residues. CDR1 and CDR2 (germline): SGHVS, FNYEAQ. The J segment lost 7 bases and the V segment lost 2 bases, leaving 7 bases of the junction unmatched. CDR3 nucleotide sequence: TGTGCCAGCAGCTTAAGTAGCGGGATTACGAATGAGCAGTTCTTC. This encodes CASSLSSGITNEQFF.

The chain recombines TRBV28 with TRBJ2-1; no clear D gene. The CDR3 spans 13 residues. Per germline, CDR1 MDHEN and CDR2 SYDVKM. Trimming removed 3 bases from V and 5 bases from J, with 8 bases in between. The CDR3 sequence: CASSLWGNNEQFF. The DNA of the CDR3 is TGTGCCAGCAGTTTGTGGGGAAACAATGAGCAGTTCTTC. Filled out from reference TRBV28 and TRBJ2-1, the complete variable domain reads DVKVTQSSRYLVKRTGEKVFLECVQDMDHENMFWYRQDPGLGLRLIYFSYDVKMKEKGDIPEGYSVSREKKERFSLILESASTNQTSMYLCASSLWGNNEQFFGPGTRLTVL.

V gene TRBV2 combines with J gene TRBJ2-7; unclear D gene. The CDR3 sequence is 12 residues long. In germline, CDR1 is SNHLY, CDR2 FYNNEI. V lost 3 bases and J 3 bases, leaving 6 bases between the germline ends. The CDR3: CASSDEYYEQYF. CDR3 coding DNA: TGTGCCAGCAGTGATGAATACTACGAGCAGTACTTC.

The J gene is TRBJ1-3, the V gene TRBV28; D is unresolved. Germline V lookup: CDR1 MDHEN, CDR2 SYDVKM. The CDR3 extends over 16 amino acids. V was pared by 3 bases and J by 0 bases, with 12 bases between. The CDR3 sequence is CASSFNVRSSGNTIYF. CDR3 sequence (DNA): TGTGCCAGCAGTTTTAATGTAAGAAGCTCTGGAAACACCATATATTTT.

The chain is built from TRBV27 and TRBJ1-5; no definite D call. Between the trimmed V and J ends, which lost 1 base and 1 base, there was a span of 11 bases. This CDR3 region has 16 residues. The germline gives CDR1 MNHEY, CDR2 SMNVEV (reference sequence). As DNA, the CDR3 is TGTGCCAGCAGTTTATACCCACCCATGAGCAATCAGCCCCAGCATTTT. It specifies CASSLYPPMSNQPQHF.

The V call is TRBV27, the J call TRBJ2-1; D remains ambiguous. This CDR3 region has 14 residues. Looked up from germline, CDR1 is MNHEY and CDR2 is SMNVEV (reference sequence). The V gene lost 4 bases and the J gene lost 8 bases, with 15 bases spanning the gap. The CDR3, as DNA: TGTGCCAGCAGTTCGTCGTTGCAGGTCCATGAGCAGTTCTTC. Protein product: CASSSSLQVHEQFF.

J is TRBJ2-1 and V is TRBV5-1; 7 positions agree with TRBD2. The V segment lost 6 bases and the J segment 1 base; nucleotides outside the gene matches: 10. Per germline, CDR1 SGHRS and CDR2 YFSETQ. The CDR3 covers 16 residues. The DNA of the CDR3 is TGCGCCAGCACCGAATTTGAAGCGGGATCCTACAATGAGCAGTTCTTC. Its protein is CASTEFEAGSYNEQFF.

This rearrangement joins TRBV7-9 to TRBJ2-3, with a weak D call TRBD1 (6 bases). Per the germline V gene, CDR1 is SEHNR and CDR2 is FQNEAQ (reference sequence). The CDR3 is made up of 12 amino acids. V lost 5 bases and J lost 5, with 8 bases in between. CDR3 sequence reads: CASSQGGDTQYF. The CDR3 DNA is TGTGCCAGCAGCCAAGGGGGAGATACGCAGTATTTT.

V gene TRBV28 combines with J gene TRBJ1-3; D is perhaps TRBD1 (5 bases). Trimming removed 3 bases from V and 2 bases from J, with 8 bases in between. Germline lookup yields CDR1 MDHEN and CDR2 SYDVKM. The CDR3 totals 14 residues. CDR3 bases: TGTGCCAGCAGTTTTCAGGGTACTGGAAACACCATATATTTT. Translated: CASSFQGTGNTIYF.

The V call is TRBV5-5, the J call TRBJ2-5; 8 nucleotides align to TRBD1. Germline V gene lookup returns CDR1 SGHKS and CDR2 YYEKEE (reference sequence). The CDR3 loop spans 14 amino acids. The V gene end was trimmed by 2 bases and the J gene end by 1 base; junction bases not matched to a gene: 1. This chain's CDR3 is CASSFRGPQETQYF. DNA of the CDR3: TGTGCCAGCAGCTTCAGGGGGCCCCAAGAGACCCAGTACTTC.